These 15 T cell receptor beta chains were sequenced from one sample in a study of cytomegalovirus exposure and HLA in healthy donors. Primers: 60 Vbeta forward and 13 Jbeta reverse. Using immunoSEQ multiplex PCR, the repertoire was profiled, and TCRdb retains in-frame clones only, with some absent. The sample has approximately 140,000 clones; approximately 57% are singletons. The sequenced material came from PBMCs. These receptor sequences come from a male donor in good health and CMV-seronegative.

There are a few counts of this clone. The chain recombines TRBV29-1 with TRBJ2-5; possible D gene TRBD2, 7 bases. V shed 2 bases and J shed 7 bases, with 17 bases lying between them. There are 14 residues in the CDR3. Per the germline V gene, CDR1 is SQVTM and CDR2 is ANQGSEA. The CDR3 protein is CSVEYSQGGGTQYF. For the CDR3, the DNA is TGCAGCGTTGAATACAGCCAAGGGGGGGGGACCCAGTACTTC.

In DNA, the CDR3 is TGTGCCAGCAGCCGGGACAGGGTCACTGAAGCTTTCTTT. Protein: CASSRDRVTEAFF. The chain combines TRBV14 with TRBJ1-1, with TRBD1 identical over 9 bases. Germline assignment: CDR1 SGHDN and CDR2 FVKESK. This CDR3 is 13 amino acids long. V was pared by 4 bases and J by 4 bases, with 1 base of the junction left unmatched.

This clone turned up a few times. The chain combines TRBV5-4 with TRBJ2-3; 12 bases are shared with TRBD2. Losses at the gene ends were 1 base for V and 4 bases for J; bases not matched to a gene: 7. Looked up from germline, CDR1 is SGHNT and CDR2 is YYREEE (reference sequence). The CDR3 length is 17 residues. In DNA form, the CDR3 reads TGTGCCAGCAGCTTGTTTCCTAGCGGGGGGGCGGCAGATACGCAGTATTTT. This sequence encodes CASSLFPSGGAADTQYF.

This clone was seen only a few times. This rearrangement joins TRBV9 to TRBJ1-6, with 7 nucleotides matching TRBD1. CDR3 size: 16 residues. The V segment lost 5 bases and the J segment 0 bases; nucleotides outside the gene matches: 5. Germline assignment: CDR1 SGDLS and CDR2 YYNGEE. CDR3 loop: CASSTGVSSYNSPLHF. The CDR3 DNA follows: TGTGCCAGCAGTACAGGGGTCAGCTCCTATAATTCACCCCTCCACTTT.

The V call is TRBV29-1, the J call TRBJ2-5, with D perhaps matching TRBD1 (5 bases). The DNA end lines up better with TRBJ2-7; the J call may be wrong. Germline loops: CDR1 SQVTM, CDR2 ANQGSEA. The CDR3 runs to 13 residues. The CDR3 nucleotides read TGCAGCGTTGCAAAGGGGCCCTCCTACGAGCAGTACTTC. It yields the protein CSVAKGPSYEQYF.

The genes are TRBV7-8 and TRBJ2-5; D might be TRBD1 (5 bases). V was clipped by 5 bases and J by 7 bases, with 23 bases between them. The germline V gene encodes CDR1 SGHVS and CDR2 FQNEAQ. The CDR3 has 16 amino acids. The CDR3 DNA sequence: TGTGCCAGCAGCAGTCCTAGGGGCCTACCTGCCGCGACCCAGTACTTC. Protein sequence: CASSSPRGLPAATQYF.

V gene TRBV9 combines with J gene TRBJ2-1; D unresolved. The CDR3 length is 15 residues. Germline V gene sequence: CDR1 SGDLS, CDR2 YYNGEE. V dropped 4 bases and J dropped 0 bases, with 11 bases sitting between them. CDR3 region: CASSPGYSSYNEQFF. The CDR3 DNA reads as TGTGCCAGCAGCCCCGGGTATAGCTCCTACAATGAGCAGTTCTTC.

J is TRBJ1-1 and V is TRBV18; D is unresolved. Trimming cost V 0 bases and J 4 bases, with 12 bases left between them. CDR1 is KGHSH and CDR2 is LQKENI in the germline V gene. The CDR3 consists of 15 residues. The chain's CDR3 is CASSPPSEIGTEAFF. The CDR3 DNA reads TGTGCCAGCTCACCACCATCCGAGATCGGCACTGAAGCTTTCTTT.

The chain couples TRBV2 to TRBJ2-5; 9 bases map to TRBD2. From germline, CDR1 is SNHLY and CDR2 FYNNEI. This CDR3 contains 15 residues. With 1 base clipped from V and 5 bases from J, the junction kept 5 bases outside the gene matches. CDR3 region: CASSEGLAGEETQYF. As DNA, the CDR3 is TGTGCCAGCAGTGAAGGGTTAGCGGGGGAGGAGACCCAGTACTTC.

The chain is built from TRBV6-1 and TRBJ2-7, with 7 bases matching TRBD1. Trimming removed 4 bases from V and 3 bases from J; junction bases left unmatched: 9. CDR1 is MNHNS, CDR2 SASEGT, per germline. This CDR3 has 15 amino acids. The CDR3 is CASSGQRGGRYEQYF. The CDR3 DNA is TGTGCCAGCAGTGGCCAGCGAGGGGGCCGCTACGAGCAGTACTTC.

In this sample, this clone turned up a few times. This chain connects TRBV7-9 to TRBJ2-3; no clear D. Germline assignment: CDR1 SEHNR and CDR2 FQNEAQ (reference sequence). Between the trimmed V and J ends, which lost 5 bases and 2 bases, there was a span of 11 bases. There are 14 residues in the CDR3. The CDR3 protein is CASSPRGATDTQYF. CDR3 nucleotides: TGTGCCAGCAGCCCCAGAGGAGCCACAGATACGCAGTATTTT.

V gene TRBV7-2 combines with J gene TRBJ2-7, with 10 bases fitting TRBD2. Germline V lookup: CDR1 SGHTA, CDR2 FQGNSA. V lost 7 bases and J lost 0; bases outside the gene matches: 6. The CDR3 sequence is 15 residues long. DNA of the CDR3: TGTGCCAGCACCGGACTAGCGGCTGCCTCCTACGAGCAGTACTTC. Translating gives CASTGLAAASYEQYF.

The chain couples TRBV18 to TRBJ2-5; D possibly corresponds to TRBD2 (5 bases). The CDR3 runs 12 residues. Germline-derived CDR1 and CDR2 are KGHSH and LQKENI. V lost 2 bases to trimming and J lost 5 bases, with 6 bases between them. The CDR3 DNA is TGTGCCAGCTCACCAGCGGGTGAGACCCAGTACTTC. Amino acids: CASSPAGETQYF.

This clone appeared a single time. V is TRBV10-1 and J is TRBJ2-7; D might be TRBD2 (6 bases). The CDR3 has 13 residues. V dropped 4 bases and J dropped 1 base, with 8 bases sitting between them. The V gene's germline CDR1 is WNHNN and CDR2 SYGVQD (reference sequence). The CDR3 nucleotides read TGCGCCAGCAGTGTCGGGGGTTCCTACGAGCAGTACTTC. Its translation is CASSVGGSYEQYF.

This clone was seen only once. The J gene is TRBJ2-5, the V gene TRBV19, with D unresolved. V was trimmed by 4 bases and J by 0 bases, leaving 6 bases between them. Germline loops: CDR1 LNHDA, CDR2 SQIVND (reference sequence). The CDR3 is 13 amino acids. As DNA, the CDR3 is TGTGCCAGTAGTACCTCGTACCAAGAGACCCAGTACTTC. Translated, it gives CASSTSYQETQYF.